What follows are 22 T cell receptor beta chains derived from one specimen sequenced in a study of blood T cell repertoires in COVID-19. Here immunoSEQ multiplex PCR was the method, and the copy in TCRdb shows in-frame clones only, minus some. The sample includes 80,000 to 100,000 clones, about nine tenths of them seen just once. Sequenced: peripheral blood. Receptors were obtained from a human donor with active COVID-19. The donor label of this sample is uncertain.

The chain employs TRBV4-2 and TRBJ1-2, with TRBD1 matching over 11 bases. The germline V gene encodes CDR1 LGHNA and CDR2 YNFKEQ. The CDR3 spans 17 residues. The ends lost 0 bases at V and 2 bases at J; junction bases unmatched: 5. CDR3 residues: CASSQEVRTGGNYGYTF. For the CDR3, the DNA is TGTGCCAGCAGCCAAGAAGTACGGACAGGGGGCAACTATGGCTACACCTTC.

The chain combines TRBV3-1 (or the pseudogene TRBV3-2) with TRBJ1-5; D not certain. The V and J ends lost 1 base and 4 bases respectively, with 5 bases between them. The CDR3 sequence is 13 residues long. Germline V lookup: CDR1 LGHDT, CDR2 YNNKEL (reference sequence). The CDR3 here is CASSQGRNQPQHF. In DNA, the CDR3 is TGTGCCAGCAGCCAAGGCAGAAATCAGCCCCAGCATTTT.

This clone was detected only a few times. V and J are TRBV6-5 and TRBJ1-5, with 7 bases lining up with TRBD1. The CDR3 loop spans 14 amino acids. V lost 2 bases to trimming and J lost 2 bases; unmatched junction nucleotides: 0. Looked up from germline, CDR1 is MNHEY and CDR2 is SVGAGI. Here the CDR3 reads CASSYTGGNQPQHF. The CDR3 DNA follows: TGTGCCAGCAGTTACACAGGGGGCAATCAGCCCCAGCATTTT.

A few counts support this clone. The chain couples TRBV15 to TRBJ2-7; 10 positions agree with TRBD2. Germline CDR1 LNHNV, CDR2 YYDKDF (reference sequence). Germline trimming cut 4 bases from V and 1 base from J; bases unmatched to any gene: 4. The CDR3 runs to 15 residues. The CDR3 region has the DNA TGTGCCACCAGCATCGCTAGCGGGGGTTCCTACGAGCAGTACTTC. This sequence encodes CATSIASGGSYEQYF.

The chain combines TRBV6-2 or TRBV6-3 with TRBJ2-7, with 7 bases identical to TRBD1. The junction had 7 bases not matched to a gene; V was cut back by 4 bases and J by 1 base. Germline CDR1 is MNHEY and CDR2 is SVGEGT. The CDR3 length is 15 residues. The CDR3 spells CASSSTETGSYEQYF. CDR3 nucleotides: TGTGCCAGCAGTTCCACCGAGACAGGGTCCTACGAGCAGTACTTC.

The rearrangement uses TRBV7-9 and TRBJ2-1; TRBD2 matches at 15 bases. The CDR3 has 19 amino acids. Germline V CDR1 and CDR2: SEHNR, FQNEAQ (reference sequence). The junction had 11 bases not matched to a gene; V was cut back by 5 bases and J by 3 bases. The CDR3, as DNA: TGTGCCAGCAGCACCGGGACTAGCGGGGGGAGCGGTATCTACAATGAGCAGTTCTTC. Translated: CASSTGTSGGSGIYNEQFF.

This chain links TRBV18 with TRBJ2-7, with D possibly TRBD1 on 5 matching bases. The CDR3 consists of 18 residues. In germline, CDR1 is KGHSH, CDR2 LQKENI. V lost 3 bases and J lost 9, with 30 bases in between. CDR3 protein: CASSPLGLDIDKPPGQYF. The CDR3 bases are TGTGCCAGCTCACCGCTTGGGTTGGACATAGACAAACCCCCAGGGCAGTACTTC. Full variable domain (missing parts from reference TRBV18 and TRBJ2-7): NAGVMQNPRHLVRRRGQEARLRCSPMKGHSHVYWYRQLPEEGLKFMVYLQKENIIDESGMPKERFSAEFPKEGPSILRIQQVVRGDSAAYFCASSPLGLDIDKPPGQYFGPGTRLTVT.

The chain combines TRBV10-2 with TRBJ2-7; D is possibly TRBD1 (5 bases). CDR1 and CDR2 from the germline V gene are WSHSY and SAAADI. The CDR3 extends over 15 amino acids. Trimming shortened V by 4 bases and J by 6 bases, and 19 bases separated the two germline ends. CDR3 sequence: CASSAGYRTSREQYF. The CDR3 nucleotides read TGCGCCAGCAGTGCAGGGTACAGGACCTCTCGCGAGCAGTACTTC.

The chain employs TRBV19 and TRBJ1-5, with D possibly matching TRBD1 (5 bases). V lost 10 bases and J lost 7, with 17 bases in between. Germline values: CDR1 LNHDA, CDR2 SQIVND (reference sequence). The CDR3 consists of 13 residues. Here the CDR3 DNA reads TGTGCCACTCAACAGGAGGGCGGACAGCCCCAGCATTTT. Encoded protein: CATQQEGGQPQHF.

The chain links TRBV7-6 to TRBJ1-4, with a possible D match to TRBD1 (5 bases). The CDR3 extends over 15 amino acids. V was shortened by 2 bases and J by 8 bases, with 15 bases between the two germline ends. Germline V gives CDR1 SGHVS, CDR2 FNYEAQ. As DNA, the CDR3 is TGTGCCAGCAGCTTATTGTTAGGGGAGGGGGAAAAACTGTTTTTT. Its protein product is CASSLLLGEGEKLFF.

The gene calls are TRBV7-2 and TRBJ2-7; 10 bases are shared with TRBD2. CDR1 and CDR2 (germline): SGHTA, FQGNSA. The CDR3 length is 15 residues. V lost 1 base, J lost 2 bases, and 2 bases stayed unmatched. CDR3: CASSLDSGGAYEQYF. The CDR3 DNA follows: TGTGCCAGCAGCTTAGACAGCGGGGGGGCCTACGAGCAGTACTTC.

This chain connects TRBV4-1 to TRBJ2-7; D call uncertain. The germline V gene has CDR1 MGHRA and CDR2 YSYEKL. This CDR3 region has 14 residues. V dropped 1 base and J dropped 6 bases, with 13 bases sitting between them. The CDR3 region is CASSQGLMKVEQYF. The DNA for the CDR3 is TGCGCCAGCAGCCAAGGACTGATGAAGGTCGAGCAGTACTTC.

This clone was seen only once. The chain employs TRBV28 and TRBJ2-3; 10 bases line up with TRBD1. V lost 5 bases, J lost 5 bases, and 10 bases stayed unmatched. Per germline, CDR1 MDHEN and CDR2 SYDVKM. The CDR3 contains 16 residues. Here the CDR3 reads CASSNMRQGAVDTQYF. DNA of the CDR3: TGTGCCAGCAGTAACATGCGACAGGGGGCTGTAGATACGCAGTATTTT. Filled out from reference TRBV28 and TRBJ2-3, the complete variable domain reads DVKVTQSSRYLVKRTGEKVFLECVQDMDHENMFWYRQDPGLGLRLIYFSYDVKMKEKGDIPEGYSVSREKKERFSLILESASTNQTSMYLCASSNMRQGAVDTQYFGPGTRLTVL.

The chain combines TRBV11-2 with TRBJ2-3, with D uncertain. Germline-derived CDR1 and CDR2 are SGHAT and FQNNGV. The CDR3 has 20 residues. Trimming removed 0 bases at V and 1 base at J, with 23 bases between. Here the CDR3 reads CASSLDSPGRLLGRTDTQYF. The CDR3 DNA reads TGTGCCAGCAGCTTAGACTCTCCAGGTCGCCTCCTCGGTCGCACAGATACGCAGTATTTT.

V and J are TRBV9 and TRBJ1-1; D is ambiguous. Germline V gives CDR1 SGDLS, CDR2 YYNGEE. V was pared by 0 bases and J by 7 bases, with 19 bases between. This CDR3 contains 16 residues. CDR3 DNA: TGTGCCAGCAGCGTAGGGTCCGAACTCCATATTAGTGAAGCTTTCTTT. Protein: CASSVGSELHISEAFF.

The V call is TRBV11-2, the J call TRBJ1-2; 7 bases match TRBD1. This CDR3 is built from 15 residues. V was clipped by 5 bases and J by 5 bases; unmatched bases: 11. Per germline, CDR1 SGHAT and CDR2 FQNNGV. The CDR3 nucleotides are TGTGCCAGCAGCCCGCACGCCGGGACAGCATATGGCTACACCTTC. This gives the protein CASSPHAGTAYGYTF.

V is TRBV10-1 and J is TRBJ2-7, with 8 bases aligning to TRBD1. The germline V gene has CDR1 WNHNN and CDR2 SYGVQD (reference sequence). This CDR3 is built from 15 residues. Trimming cost V 5 bases and J 2 bases; bases outside gene matches: 8. Here the CDR3 DNA reads TGCGCCAGCAGTAAAGGGACAGGACGAGCCTACGAGCAGTACTTC. Translation: CASSKGTGRAYEQYF.

DNA for the CDR3: TGTGCCAGCAGGGGACAGCTAAATCAGCCCCAGCATTTT. This encodes CASRGQLNQPQHF. The rearrangement uses TRBV25-1 and TRBJ1-5; TRBD1 matches at 7 bases. CDR1 and CDR2 from the germline V gene are MGHDK and SYGVNS. The CDR3 covers 13 residues. V trimming: 6 bases; J trimming: 4 bases; junction bases outside the gene matches: 3.

This rearrangement joins TRBV11-2 to TRBJ1-2; D possibly corresponds to TRBD1 (5 bases). Germline values: CDR1 SGHAT, CDR2 FQNNGV. V shed 1 base and J shed 5 bases, with 11 bases lying between them. The CDR3 is 14 amino acids. CDR3 sequence (DNA): TGTGCCAGCAGCTTAGTAAATACAGGTTATGGCTACACCTTC. It codes for CASSLVNTGYGYTF.

V gene TRBV2 combines with J gene TRBJ1-5; TRBD1 matches 8 bases. Germline CDR1 SNHLY, CDR2 FYNNEI. CDR3 size: 16 residues. J was trimmed by 3 bases and V by 3 bases; bases with no gene match: 7. The CDR3 sequence: CASSEFQGAHNQPQHF. The CDR3 region has the DNA TGTGCCAGCAGTGAGTTTCAGGGGGCCCACAATCAGCCCCAGCATTTT. Full variable domain (rest looked up from reference TRBV2 and TRBJ1-5): EPEVTQTPSHQVTQMGQEVILRCVPISNHLYFYWYRQILGQKVEFLVSFYNNEISEKSEIFDDQFSVERPDGSNFTLKIRSTKLEDSAMYFCASSEFQGAHNQPQHFGDGTRLSIL.

V and J are TRBV6-6 and TRBJ2-7; 7 nucleotides align to TRBD1. This CDR3 has 15 residues. CDR1 is MNHNY and CDR2 is SVGAGI in the germline V gene (reference sequence). V lost 5 bases, J lost 1 base, and 8 bases stayed unmatched. The DNA for the CDR3 is TGTGCCAGCAGTCAACCGGGACAGCAATCCTACGAGCAGTACTTC. Its protein product is CASSQPGQQSYEQYF.

In this sample, this clone turned up a few times. This chain uses TRBV2 with TRBJ1-5, with a weak D call TRBD1 (6 bases). V was cut by 6 bases and J by 3 bases, with 9 bases left in between. Per the germline V gene, CDR1 is SNHLY and CDR2 is FYNNEI. The CDR3 has 13 amino acids. CDR3 coding DNA: TGTGCCAGCAGCCGGGACAACAATCAGCCCCAGCATTTT. Its protein product is CASSRDNNQPQHF.